The 16 T cell receptor beta chains listed next were all sequenced from one sample in a study of vaccination effects on CD4 cells after COVID-19. The repertoire was sequenced with immunoSEQ multiplex PCR; TCRdb's copy has only in-frame clones and lacks some. This sample yields about 24,000 clones, of which roughly 73% are seen a single time; under 30% belongs to the top ten. No antigen has been assigned to these receptors. Before sequencing, viral peptide pools were used by the ViraFEST assay to expand antigen-specific CD4+ T cells. The authors isolated CD4+ T cells after around 10 days of culture. BNT162b2 vaccine or mRNA-1273 vaccine was given to participants in two doses. The material sequenced was CD4+ T cells from PBMCs cultured with HCoV-NL63 spike peptides, taken after COVID-19 vaccination. These receptors came from a human donor who received a COVID-19 vaccine.

The genes are TRBV3-1 (or the pseudogene TRBV3-2) and TRBJ1-2, with D possibly being TRBD1 (5 bases). Germline CDR1 LGHDT, CDR2 YNNKEL (reference sequence). There are 16 residues in the CDR3. V was trimmed by 4 bases and J by 1 base, leaving 16 bases between them. The CDR3 coding sequence is TGTGCCAGCAGCCCCCTAGGGGCAGGGAGTAACTATGGCTACACCTTC. Its translation is CASSPLGAGSNYGYTF.

This clone came up once. The chain employs TRBV24-1 and TRBJ2-1, with TRBD2 matching 11 bases. Germline V lookup: CDR1 KGHDR, CDR2 SFDVKD. The CDR3 covers 14 residues. The ends lost 7 bases at V and 10 bases at J; junction bases unmatched: 8. Written as DNA, the CDR3 is TGTGCCACCAGGTATTTAATAGCGGGAGGGGAGCAGTTCTTC. Its protein product is CATRYLIAGGEQFF.

The rearrangement uses TRBV5-1 and TRBJ1-4, with no clear D. There are 15 residues in the CDR3. V lost 4 bases to trimming and J lost 7 bases, with 17 bases between them. CDR1 and CDR2 (germline): SGHRS, YFSETQ. CDR3 bases: TGCGCCAGCAGCCCCAGCCTGGGAAATCGTGAAAAACTGTTTTTT. This encodes CASSPSLGNREKLFF.

V and J are TRBV7-2 and TRBJ2-1; 11 nucleotides align to TRBD2. After removal of 5 bases from V and 7 bases from J, the junction contained 10 bases not matched to a gene. Germline values: CDR1 SGHTA, CDR2 FQGNSA. The length of the CDR3 is 16 residues. The CDR3 spells CASSLVSSGRRNEQFF. Written as DNA, the CDR3 is TGTGCCAGCAGCCTAGTTTCTAGCGGGAGGCGGAATGAGCAGTTCTTC. The full variable domain, its missing parts supplied by reference TRBV7-2 and TRBJ2-1, is GAGVSQSPSNKVTEKGKDVELRCDPISGHTALYWYRQSLGQGLEFLIYFQGNSAPDKSGLPSDRFSAERTGGSVSTLTIQRTQQEDSAVYLCASSLVSSGRRNEQFFGPGTRLTVL.

This rearrangement joins TRBV4-1 to TRBJ2-3; 7 bases agree with TRBD2. V trimming: 3 bases; J trimming: 0 bases; junction bases outside the gene matches: 12. Germline lookup yields CDR1 MGHRA and CDR2 YSYEKL. The CDR3 contains 18 residues. The CDR3 here is CASSHPDPTSASTDTQYF. The CDR3 DNA follows: TGCGCCAGCAGCCATCCCGACCCCACTAGCGCTAGCACAGATACGCAGTATTTT.

This clone was observed a handful of times. V and J are TRBV29-1 and TRBJ2-1; D gene unclear. The CDR3 contains 12 residues. Germline V gene lookup returns CDR1 SQVTM and CDR2 ANQGSEA. Trimming removed 4 bases from V and 4 bases from J, with 8 bases in between. CDR3 sequence: CSVVGVYNEQFF. For the CDR3, the DNA is TGCAGCGTTGTCGGCGTGTACAATGAGCAGTTCTTC.

The chain's CDR3 is CASSIRDTGGYEQYF. CDR3 DNA: TGTGCCAGTAGTATTAGGGACACTGGGGGCTACGAGCAGTACTTC. The chain uses TRBV19 and TRBJ2-7; weak D call: TRBD1 (6 bases). Germline V lookup: CDR1 LNHDA, CDR2 SQIVND (reference sequence). V was cut by 3 bases and J by 3 bases, with 15 bases left in between. The CDR3 has 15 amino acids. Full variable domain (outside the CDR3, taken from reference TRBV19 and TRBJ2-7): DGGITQSPKYLFRKEGQNVTLSCEQNLNHDAMYWYRQDPGQGLRLIYYSQIVNDFQKGDIAEGYSVSREKKESFPLTVTSAQKNPTAFYLCASSIRDTGGYEQYFGPGTRLTVT.

V is TRBV7-2 and J is TRBJ2-3; possibly TRBD1 for D (5 bases). Germline V gene sequence: CDR1 SGHTA, CDR2 FQGNSA. This CDR3 is 15 amino acids long. V lost 5 bases and J 4 bases, leaving 16 bases between the germline ends. The CDR3 coding sequence is TGTGCCAGCAGCCGCCTAGGCAGGGAAGCAGATACGCAGTATTTT. Its translation: CASSRLGREADTQYF.

The V and J genes are TRBV6-5 and TRBJ1-2, with TRBD1 matching 11 bases. Looked up from germline, CDR1 is MNHEY and CDR2 is SVGAGI. The CDR3 runs to 15 residues. With V trimmed by 6 bases and J by 4 bases, 7 bases remained unmatched. The CDR3 sequence is CASRDRGHSGYGYTF. In DNA form, the CDR3 reads TGTGCCAGCAGGGACAGGGGGCATTCGGGCTATGGCTACACCTTC.

The rearrangement joins TRBV6-1 to TRBJ2-3; no clear D. The ends were cut back, 3 bases at V and 3 bases at J, with 7 bases in the middle. The germline V gene encodes CDR1 MNHNS and CDR2 SASEGT. The CDR3 has 13 residues. CDR3 loop: CASSDQHTDTQYF. The CDR3 bases are TGTGCCAGCAGTGACCAGCATACAGATACGCAGTATTTT.

In its sample, this clone was seen a few times. The chain combines TRBV5-1 with TRBJ2-2, with D tentatively TRBD2 (7 bases). CDR3 length: 18 residues. From germline, CDR1 is SGHRS and CDR2 YFSETQ. V was shortened by 2 bases and J by 2 bases, with 19 bases between the two germline ends. CDR3 residues: CASSFFRSGTKNTGELFF. In nucleotides, the CDR3 is TGCGCCAGCAGCTTTTTCCGGAGCGGGACAAAAAACACCGGGGAGCTGTTTTTT.

This chain connects TRBV9 to TRBJ2-2; the match to TRBD2 covers 11 bases. CDR1 and CDR2 from the germline V gene are SGDLS and YYNGEE. CDR3 length equals 17 residues. The V gene end was trimmed by 3 bases and the J gene end by 15 bases; junction bases not matched to a gene: 19. This CDR3 is CASSASPSSGGAPRVFF. The DNA for the CDR3 is TGTGCCAGCAGCGCTTCACCTAGTAGCGGGGGGGCCCCCAGAGTGTTTTTT.

V and J are TRBV29-1 and TRBJ1-1; possibly TRBD1 for D (6 bases). The CDR3 runs 13 residues. Trimming stripped 7 bases from V and 5 bases from J, with 17 bases between. From germline, CDR1 is SQVTM and CDR2 ANQGSEA. The CDR3 bases are TGCAGCGCACAGACAGGCACAAGGACTGAAGCTTTCTTT. It encodes CSAQTGTRTEAFF. Looking up the rest from reference TRBV29-1 and TRBJ1-1 gives the full variable domain: SAVISQKPSRDICQRGTSLTIQCQVDSQVTMMFWYRQQPGQSLTLIATANQGSEATYESGFVIDKFPISRPNLTFSTLTVSNMSPEDSSIYLCSAQTGTRTEAFFGQGTRLTVV.

The chain joins TRBV27 to TRBJ1-3; D unresolved. Trimming stripped 4 bases from V and 2 bases from J, with 6 bases between. The CDR3 contains 13 residues. Germline CDR1 reads MNHEY; CDR2 reads SMNVEV (reference sequence). Written as DNA, the CDR3 is TGTGCCAGCAGTTCCCGGACTGGAAACACCATATATTTT. Translated, it gives CASSSRTGNTIYF.

Of note for this clone: This CDR3 is also generated by other DNA sequences in the sample. The J gene is TRBJ1-1, the V gene TRBV19; no clear D. The CDR3 length is 13 residues. V lost 3 bases and J lost 1, with 6 bases in between. The germline V gene has CDR1 LNHDA and CDR2 SQIVND (reference sequence). In DNA, the CDR3 is TGTGCCAGTAGTATCTCCAGGAACACTGAAGCTTTCTTT. This gives the protein CASSISRNTEAFF. The full variable domain, in which reference TRBV19 and TRBJ1-1 provide the parts outside the CDR3, is DGGITQSPKYLFRKEGQNVTLSCEQNLNHDAMYWYRQDPGQGLRLIYYSQIVNDFQKGDIAEGYSVSREKKESFPLTVTSAQKNPTAFYLCASSISRNTEAFFGQGTRLTVV.

This chain joins TRBV14 and TRBJ2-3, with 9 bases identical to TRBD1. J lost 2 bases, V lost 3 bases, and 9 bases had no gene match. Germline V lookup: CDR1 SGHDN, CDR2 FVKESK. The CDR3 length is 17 residues. CDR3 DNA sequence: TGTGCCAGCAGCCAGGCCTGGGACAGGGACCTCACAGATACGCAGTATTTT. Its protein product is CASSQAWDRDLTDTQYF.